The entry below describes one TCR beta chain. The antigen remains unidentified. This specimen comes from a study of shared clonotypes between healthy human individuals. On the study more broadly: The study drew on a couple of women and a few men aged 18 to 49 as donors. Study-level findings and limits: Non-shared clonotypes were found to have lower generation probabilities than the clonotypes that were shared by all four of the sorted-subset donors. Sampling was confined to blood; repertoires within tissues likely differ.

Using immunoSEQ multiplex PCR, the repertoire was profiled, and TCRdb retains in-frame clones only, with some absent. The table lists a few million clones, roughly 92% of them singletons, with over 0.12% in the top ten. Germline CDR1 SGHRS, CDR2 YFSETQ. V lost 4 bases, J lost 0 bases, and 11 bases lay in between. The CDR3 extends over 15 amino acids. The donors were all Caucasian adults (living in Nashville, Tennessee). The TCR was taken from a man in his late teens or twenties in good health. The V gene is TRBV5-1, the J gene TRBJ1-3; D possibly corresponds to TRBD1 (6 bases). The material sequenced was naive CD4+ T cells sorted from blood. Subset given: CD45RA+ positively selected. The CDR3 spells CASSRRTDSGNTIYF. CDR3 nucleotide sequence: TGCGCCAGCAGCCGCAGGACAGACTCTGGAAACACCATATATTTT.